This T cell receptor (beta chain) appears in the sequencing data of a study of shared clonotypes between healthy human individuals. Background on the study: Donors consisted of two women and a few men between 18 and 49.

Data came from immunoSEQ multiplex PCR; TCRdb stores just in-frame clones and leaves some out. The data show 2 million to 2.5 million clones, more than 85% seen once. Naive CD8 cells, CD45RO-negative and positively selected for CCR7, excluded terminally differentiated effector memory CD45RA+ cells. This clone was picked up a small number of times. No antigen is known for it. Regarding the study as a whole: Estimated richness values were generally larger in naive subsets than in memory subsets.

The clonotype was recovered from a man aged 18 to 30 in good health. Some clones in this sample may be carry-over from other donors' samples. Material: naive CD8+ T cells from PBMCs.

CDR3 nucleotide sequence: TGTGCCAGCAGCCACACCGGCCGAGGCAATCAGCCCCAGCATTTT. Protein product: CASSHTGRGNQPQHF. The V and J genes are TRBV7-9 and TRBJ1-5; no clear D gene. CDR1 and CDR2 from the germline V gene are SEHNR and FQNEAQ (reference sequence). This CDR3 is 15 amino acids long. V lost 5 bases and J 2 bases, leaving 13 bases between the germline ends. The full variable domain, its missing parts supplied by reference TRBV7-9 and TRBJ1-5, is DTGVSQNPRHKITKRGQNVTFRCDPISEHNRLYWYRQTLGQGPEFLTYFQNEAQLEKSRLLSDRFSAERPKGSFSTLEIQRTEQGDSAMYLCASSHTGRGNQPQHFGDGTRLSIL.